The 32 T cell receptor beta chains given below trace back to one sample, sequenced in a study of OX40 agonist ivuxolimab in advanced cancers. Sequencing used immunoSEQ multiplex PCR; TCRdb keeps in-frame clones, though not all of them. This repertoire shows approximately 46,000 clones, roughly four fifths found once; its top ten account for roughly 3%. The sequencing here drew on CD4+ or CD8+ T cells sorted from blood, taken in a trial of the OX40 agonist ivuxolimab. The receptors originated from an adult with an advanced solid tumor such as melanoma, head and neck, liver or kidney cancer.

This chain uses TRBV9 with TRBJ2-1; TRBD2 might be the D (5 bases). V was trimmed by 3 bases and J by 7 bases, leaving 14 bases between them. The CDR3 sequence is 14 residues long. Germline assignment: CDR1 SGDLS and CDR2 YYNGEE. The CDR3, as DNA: TGTGCCAGCAGCGAGAGGGTGAGCCCGAATGAGCAGTTCTTC. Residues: CASSERVSPNEQFF.

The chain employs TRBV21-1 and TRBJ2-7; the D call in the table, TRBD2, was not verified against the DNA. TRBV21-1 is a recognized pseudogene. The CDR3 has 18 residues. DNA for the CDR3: TGTGCCAGCACCTCGACAGGGGGCCGGCTAGCGGGAGGATACGAGCAGTACTTC. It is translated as CASTSTGGRLAGGYEQYF.

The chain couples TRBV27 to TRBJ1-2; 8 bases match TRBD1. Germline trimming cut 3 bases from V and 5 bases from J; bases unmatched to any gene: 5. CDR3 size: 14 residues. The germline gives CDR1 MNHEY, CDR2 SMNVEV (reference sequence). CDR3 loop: CASSLQGAEYGYTF. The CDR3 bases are TGTGCCAGCAGTTTGCAGGGGGCGGAGTATGGCTACACCTTC.

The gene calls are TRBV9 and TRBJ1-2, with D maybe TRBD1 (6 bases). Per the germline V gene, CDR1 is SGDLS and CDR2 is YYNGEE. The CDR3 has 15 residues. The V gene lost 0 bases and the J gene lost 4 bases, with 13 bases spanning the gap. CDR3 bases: TGTGCCAGCAGCGTAGGGACAGATCCCTTCTATGGCTACACCTTC. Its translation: CASSVGTDPFYGYTF.

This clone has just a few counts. In nucleotides, the CDR3 is TGTGCCAGCAGCCCCGGGACAGGAAGAATCGGGGAGCTGTTTTTT. Translating gives CASSPGTGRIGELFF. This chain links TRBV7-6 with TRBJ2-2; TRBD1 matches 8 bases. Trimming cost V 5 bases and J 7 bases; bases outside gene matches: 9. The CDR3 totals 15 residues. The V gene's germline CDR1 is SGHVS and CDR2 FNYEAQ.

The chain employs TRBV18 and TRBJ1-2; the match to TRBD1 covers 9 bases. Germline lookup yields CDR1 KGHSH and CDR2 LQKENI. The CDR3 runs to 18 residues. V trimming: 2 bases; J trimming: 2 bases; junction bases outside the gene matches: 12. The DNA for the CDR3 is TGTGCCAGCTCACCAATCAACCCCGGGACAGGGCTGAACTATGGCTACACCTTC. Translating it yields CASSPINPGTGLNYGYTF. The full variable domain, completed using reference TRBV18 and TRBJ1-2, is NAGVMQNPRHLVRRRGQEARLRCSPMKGHSHVYWYRQLPEEGLKFMVYLQKENIIDESGMPKERFSAEFPKEGPSILRIQQVVRGDSAAYFCASSPINPGTGLNYGYTFGSGTRLTVV.

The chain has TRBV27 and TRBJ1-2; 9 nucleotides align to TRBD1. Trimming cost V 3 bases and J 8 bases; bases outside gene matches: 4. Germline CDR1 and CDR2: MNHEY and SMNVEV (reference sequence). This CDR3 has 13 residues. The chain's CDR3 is CASSLRDRVGYTF. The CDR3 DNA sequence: TGTGCCAGCAGTTTGCGGGACAGGGTAGGCTACACCTTC.

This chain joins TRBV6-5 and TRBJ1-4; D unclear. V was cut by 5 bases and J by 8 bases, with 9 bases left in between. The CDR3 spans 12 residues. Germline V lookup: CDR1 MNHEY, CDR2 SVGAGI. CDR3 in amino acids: CASSVSGEKLFF. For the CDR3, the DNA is TGTGCCAGCAGTGTCTCTGGGGAAAAACTGTTTTTT.

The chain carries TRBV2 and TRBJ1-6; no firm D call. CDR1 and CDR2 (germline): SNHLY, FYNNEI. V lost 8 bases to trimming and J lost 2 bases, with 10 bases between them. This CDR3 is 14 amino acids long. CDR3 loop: CASWRFPYNSPLHF. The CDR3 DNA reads TGTGCCAGCTGGCGATTCCCCTATAATTCACCCCTCCACTTT. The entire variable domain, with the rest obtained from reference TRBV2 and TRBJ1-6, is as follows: EPEVTQTPSHQVTQMGQEVILRCVPISNHLYFYWYRQILGQKVEFLVSFYNNEISEKSEIFDDQFSVERPDGSNFTLKIRSTKLEDSAMYFCASWRFPYNSPLHFGNGTRLTVT.

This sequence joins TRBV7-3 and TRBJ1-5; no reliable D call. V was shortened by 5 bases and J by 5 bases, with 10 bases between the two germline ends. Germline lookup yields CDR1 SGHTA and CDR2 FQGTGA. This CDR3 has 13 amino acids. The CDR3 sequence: CASSLQEDQPQHF. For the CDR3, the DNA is TGTGCCAGCAGCCTCCAGGAGGATCAGCCCCAGCATTTT.

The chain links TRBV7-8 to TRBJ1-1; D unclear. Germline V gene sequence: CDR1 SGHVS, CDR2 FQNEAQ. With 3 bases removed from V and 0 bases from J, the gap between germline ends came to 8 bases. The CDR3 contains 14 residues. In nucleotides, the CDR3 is TGTGCCAGCAGCTTTACCGGGTTGAACACTGAAGCTTTCTTT. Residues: CASSFTGLNTEAFF.

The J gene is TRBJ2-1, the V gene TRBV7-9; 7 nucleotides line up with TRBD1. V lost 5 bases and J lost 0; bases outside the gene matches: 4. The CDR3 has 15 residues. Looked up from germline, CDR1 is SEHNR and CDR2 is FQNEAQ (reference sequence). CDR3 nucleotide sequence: TGTGCCAGCAGCCAGGGGGACAGCTCCTACAATGAGCAGTTCTTC. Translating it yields CASSQGDSSYNEQFF.

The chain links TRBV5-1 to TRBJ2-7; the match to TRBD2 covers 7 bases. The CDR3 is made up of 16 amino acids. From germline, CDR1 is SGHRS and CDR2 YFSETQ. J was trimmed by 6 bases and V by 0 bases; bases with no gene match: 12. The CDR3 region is CASSLEGGATPREQYF. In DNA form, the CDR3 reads TGCGCCAGCAGCTTGGAGGGAGGGGCGACTCCCCGCGAGCAGTACTTC.

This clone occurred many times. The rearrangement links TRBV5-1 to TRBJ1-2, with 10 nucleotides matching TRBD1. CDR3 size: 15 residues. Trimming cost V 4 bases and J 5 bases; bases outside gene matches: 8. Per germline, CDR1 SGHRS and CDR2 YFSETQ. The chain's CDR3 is CASSPTDRGPYGYTF. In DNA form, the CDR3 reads TGCGCCAGCAGCCCGACCGACAGGGGGCCTTATGGCTACACCTTC.

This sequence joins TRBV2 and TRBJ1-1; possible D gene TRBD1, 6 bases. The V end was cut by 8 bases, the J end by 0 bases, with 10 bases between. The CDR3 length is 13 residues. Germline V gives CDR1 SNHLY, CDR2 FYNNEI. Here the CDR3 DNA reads TGTGCCAGCTCGACAGGAATGAACACTGAAGCTTTCTTT. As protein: CASSTGMNTEAFF.

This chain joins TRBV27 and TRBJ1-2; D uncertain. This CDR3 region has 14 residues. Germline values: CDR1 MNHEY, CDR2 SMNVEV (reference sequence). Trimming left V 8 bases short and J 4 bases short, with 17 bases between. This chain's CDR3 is CASRVTSTFYGYTF. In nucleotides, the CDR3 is TGTGCCAGCCGCGTCACCTCCACCTTCTATGGCTACACCTTC.

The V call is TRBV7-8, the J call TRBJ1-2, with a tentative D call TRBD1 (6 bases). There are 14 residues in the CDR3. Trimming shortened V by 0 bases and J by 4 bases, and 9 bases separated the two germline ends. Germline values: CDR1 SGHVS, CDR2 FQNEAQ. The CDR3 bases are TGTGCCAGCAGCTTAGCACAGGGCGGCTATGGCTACACCTTC. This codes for CASSLAQGGYGYTF. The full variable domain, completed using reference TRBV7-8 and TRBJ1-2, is GAGVSQSPRYKVAKRGQDVALRCDPISGHVSLFWYQQALGQGPEFLTYFQNEAQLDKSGLPSDRFFAERPEGSVSTLKIQRTQQEDSAVYLCASSLAQGGYGYTFGSGTRLTVV.

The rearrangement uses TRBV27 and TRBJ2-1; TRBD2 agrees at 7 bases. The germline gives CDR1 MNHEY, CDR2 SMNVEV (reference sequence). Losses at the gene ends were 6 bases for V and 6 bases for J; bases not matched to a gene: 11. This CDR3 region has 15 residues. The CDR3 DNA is TGTGCCAGCAGGAGAGTGACTAGCCGGGCCAATGAGCAGTTCTTC. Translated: CASRRVTSRANEQFF.

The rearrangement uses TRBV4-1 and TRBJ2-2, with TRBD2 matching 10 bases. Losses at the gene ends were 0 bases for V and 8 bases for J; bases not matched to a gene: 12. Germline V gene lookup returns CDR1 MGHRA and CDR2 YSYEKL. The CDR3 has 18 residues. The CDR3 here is CASSQDYRASGSPGELFF. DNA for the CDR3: TGCGCCAGCAGCCAAGATTATCGCGCTAGCGGGAGTCCGGGGGAGCTGTTTTTT.

CDR3 nucleotides: TGTGCCAGCTCACCCCTACAGGGCTCGAGTTCACCCCTCCACTTT. Amino acid sequence: CASSPLQGSSSPLHF. This chain connects TRBV18 to TRBJ1-6; a possible D gene is TRBD1 (6 bases). CDR1 KGHSH and CDR2 LQKENI come from the germline V gene. The CDR3 runs 15 residues. Trimming shortened V by 3 bases and J by 9 bases, and 15 bases separated the two germline ends.

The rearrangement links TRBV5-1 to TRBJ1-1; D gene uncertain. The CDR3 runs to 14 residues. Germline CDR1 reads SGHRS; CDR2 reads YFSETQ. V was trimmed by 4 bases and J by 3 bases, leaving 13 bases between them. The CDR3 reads CASSPRVEDTEAFF. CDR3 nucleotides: TGCGCCAGCAGCCCCCGGGTGGAGGACACTGAAGCTTTCTTT.

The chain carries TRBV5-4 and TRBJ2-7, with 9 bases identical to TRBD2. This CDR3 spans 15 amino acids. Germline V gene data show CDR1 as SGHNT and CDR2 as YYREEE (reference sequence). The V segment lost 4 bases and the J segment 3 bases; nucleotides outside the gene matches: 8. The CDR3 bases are TGTGCCAGCAGCCAAGCGCGTAGCGGGAGCTACGAGCAGTACTTC. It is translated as CASSQARSGSYEQYF.

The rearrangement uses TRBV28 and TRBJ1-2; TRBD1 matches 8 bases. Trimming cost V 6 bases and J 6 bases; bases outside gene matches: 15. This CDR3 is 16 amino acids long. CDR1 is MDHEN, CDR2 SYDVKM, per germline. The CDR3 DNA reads TGTGCCAGCAGGGATTGGGGACAGGTCGTGGGTAATGGCTACACCTTC. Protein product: CASRDWGQVVGNGYTF.

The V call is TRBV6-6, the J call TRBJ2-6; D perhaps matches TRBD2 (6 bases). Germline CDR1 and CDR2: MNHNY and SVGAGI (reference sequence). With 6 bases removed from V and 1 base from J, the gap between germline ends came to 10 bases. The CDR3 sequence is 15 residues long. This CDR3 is CASRGGISGANVLTF. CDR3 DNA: TGTGCCAGCAGGGGGGGTATTTCTGGGGCCAACGTCCTGACTTTC.

Written as DNA, the CDR3 is TGTGCCAGCAGCCTGGGGAGAAACACCGGGGAGCTGTTTTTT. Translation gives CASSLGRNTGELFF. V is TRBV5-4 and J is TRBJ2-2; the D gene is possibly TRBD2 (5 bases). Trimming stripped 4 bases from V and 2 bases from J, with 9 bases between. This CDR3 has 14 amino acids. Germline assignment: CDR1 SGHNT and CDR2 YYREEE (reference sequence). The full variable domain, in which reference TRBV5-4 and TRBJ2-2 provide the parts outside the CDR3, is ETGVTQSPTHLIKTRGQQVTLRCSSQSGHNTVSWYQQALGQGPQFIFQYYREEENGRGNFPPRFSGLQFPNYSSELNVNALELDDSALYLCASSLGRNTGELFFGEGSRLTVL.

The DNA of the CDR3 is TGTGCCACCAGCGGCAGGGAGGCCCTATATGGCTACACCTTC. Its translation: CATSGREALYGYTF. The V and J genes are TRBV15 and TRBJ1-2, with a weak D call TRBD1 (5 bases). CDR1 and CDR2 from the germline V gene are LNHNV and YYDKDF (reference sequence). This CDR3 is built from 14 residues. Trimming removed 5 bases at V and 5 bases at J, with 15 bases between.

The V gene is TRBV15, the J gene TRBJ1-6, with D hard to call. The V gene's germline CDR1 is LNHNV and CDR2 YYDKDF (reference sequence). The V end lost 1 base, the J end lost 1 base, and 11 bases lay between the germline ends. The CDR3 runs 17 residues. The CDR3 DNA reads TGTGCCACCAGCAGAGTGGTGGGAGGGTCCTATAATTCACCCCTCCACTTT. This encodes CATSRVVGGSYNSPLHF.

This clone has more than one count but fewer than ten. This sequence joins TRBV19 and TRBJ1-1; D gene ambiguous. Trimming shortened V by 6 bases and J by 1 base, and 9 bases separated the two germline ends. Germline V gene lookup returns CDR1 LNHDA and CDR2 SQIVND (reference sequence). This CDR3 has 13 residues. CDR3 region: CASRRNRNTEAFF. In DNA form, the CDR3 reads TGTGCCAGTAGAAGAAACAGGAACACTGAAGCTTTCTTT.

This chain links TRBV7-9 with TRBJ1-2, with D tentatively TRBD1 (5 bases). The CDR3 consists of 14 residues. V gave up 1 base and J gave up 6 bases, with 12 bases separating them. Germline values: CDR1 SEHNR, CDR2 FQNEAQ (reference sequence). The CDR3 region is CASSLVWTTDGYTF. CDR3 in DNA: TGTGCCAGCAGCTTAGTGTGGACAACGGATGGCTACACCTTC.

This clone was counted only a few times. The CDR3 DNA is TGTGCCAGCAGTACCGGGACAGGACTATATGGCTACACCTTC. Translation gives CASSTGTGLYGYTF. This chain connects TRBV28 to TRBJ1-2; 8 nucleotides align to TRBD1. The germline gives CDR1 MDHEN, CDR2 SYDVKM. The V and J ends lost 5 bases and 5 bases, in that order; junction bases with no gene match: 7. The CDR3 runs 14 residues.

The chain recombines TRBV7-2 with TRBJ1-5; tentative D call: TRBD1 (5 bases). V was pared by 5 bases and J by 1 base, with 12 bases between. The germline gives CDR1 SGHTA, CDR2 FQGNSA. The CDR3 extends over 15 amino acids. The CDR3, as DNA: TGTGCCAGCAGCCCCATTCGGGGCAGCAATCAGCCCCAGCATTTT. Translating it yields CASSPIRGSNQPQHF.

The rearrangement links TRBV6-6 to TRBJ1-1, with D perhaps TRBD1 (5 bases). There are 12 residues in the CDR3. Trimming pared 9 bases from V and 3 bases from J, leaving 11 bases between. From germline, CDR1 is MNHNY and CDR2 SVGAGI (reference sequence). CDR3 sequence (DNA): TGTGCCAGTTATATGGGGGACACTGAAGCTTTCTTT. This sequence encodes CASYMGDTEAFF.